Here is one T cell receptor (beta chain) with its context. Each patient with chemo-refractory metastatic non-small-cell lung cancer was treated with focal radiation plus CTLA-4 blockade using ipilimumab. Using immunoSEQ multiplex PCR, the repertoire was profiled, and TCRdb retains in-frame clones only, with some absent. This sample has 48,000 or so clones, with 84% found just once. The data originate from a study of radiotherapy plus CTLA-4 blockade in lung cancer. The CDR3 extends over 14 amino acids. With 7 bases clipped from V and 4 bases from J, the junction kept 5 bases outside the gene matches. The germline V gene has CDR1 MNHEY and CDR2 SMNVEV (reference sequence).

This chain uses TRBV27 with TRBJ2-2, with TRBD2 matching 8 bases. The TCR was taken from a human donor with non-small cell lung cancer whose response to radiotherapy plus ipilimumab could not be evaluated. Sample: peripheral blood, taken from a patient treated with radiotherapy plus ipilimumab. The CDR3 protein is CASKLAGFTGELFF. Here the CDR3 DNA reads TGTGCCAGCAAGTTAGCGGGATTCACCGGGGAGCTGTTTTTT.